This TCR beta chain was recorded in a study of radiotherapy plus CTLA-4 blockade in lung cancer. Measured with immunoSEQ multiplex PCR; TCRdb has only the in-frame clones, and not every one. Of more than 95,000 clones in the sample, around 79% were seen once. Trimming removed 5 bases at V and 0 bases at J, with 10 bases between. The germline V gene has CDR1 SGHTA and CDR2 FQGTGA. The CDR3 has 14 residues. Sequenced here: peripheral blood, sampled from a patient treated with radiotherapy plus ipilimumab. This receptor was obtained from a human donor with non-small cell lung cancer who had a partial response to radiotherapy plus ipilimumab. Some clones in this sample may be carry-over from other donors' samples. The rearrangement uses TRBV7-3 and TRBJ1-1; no definite D call. For the CDR3, the DNA is TGTGCCAGCAGCCTACAGCCTATGAACACTGAAGCTTTCTTT. It yields the protein CASSLQPMNTEAFF.